The 28 T cell receptor beta chains below come from one sample, sequenced in a study of cytomegalovirus exposure and HLA in healthy donors. PCR primers comprised 60 Vbeta and 13 Jbeta primers. The repertoire was sequenced with immunoSEQ multiplex PCR; TCRdb's copy has only in-frame clones and lacks some. The sample records 90,000 to 120,000 clones, approximately 79% being singletons. The specimen was PBMCs. Receptors were obtained from a woman between 35 and 50 years old in good health and CMV-seropositive.

This clone was seen just once. The chain joins TRBV5-4 to TRBJ2-1; 10 nucleotides match TRBD2. The CDR3 consists of 15 residues. CDR1 and CDR2 (germline): SGHNT, YYREEE (reference sequence). With V trimmed by 4 bases and J by 1 base, 2 bases remained unmatched. CDR3 in amino acids: CASSVAGGSYNEQFF. The CDR3 bases are TGTGCCAGCAGCGTAGCGGGGGGTTCCTACAATGAGCAGTTCTTC.

This clone was counted a few times. CDR3 DNA sequence: TGTGCCTGGAGTACAGGGCCGGGTGGCAATCAGCCCCAGCATTTT. It specifies CAWSTGPGGNQPQHF. The chain carries TRBV30 and TRBJ1-5; possible D gene TRBD1, 6 bases. V was trimmed by 2 bases and J by 2 bases, leaving 13 bases between them. Germline CDR1 GTSNPN, CDR2 SVGIG (reference sequence). The CDR3 covers 15 residues. Drawing the rest from reference TRBV30 and TRBJ1-5, the complete variable domain is SQTIHQWPATLVQPVGSPLSLECTVEGTSNPNLYWYRQAAGRGLQLLFYSVGIGQISSEVPQNLSASRPQDRQFILSSKKLLLSDSGFYLCAWSTGPGGNQPQHFGDGTRLSIL.

V gene TRBV4-2 combines with J gene TRBJ2-6; 9 nucleotides align to TRBD1. The V gene's germline CDR1 is LGHNA and CDR2 YNFKEQ. The CDR3 loop spans 18 amino acids. The V segment lost 1 base and the J segment 4 bases; nucleotides outside the gene matches: 8. CDR3 sequence: CASSQAGRTGAGANVLTF. For the CDR3, the DNA is TGTGCCAGCAGCCAAGCGGGCCGGACAGGGGCCGGGGCCAACGTCCTGACTTTC.

The sample holds a few counts of this clone. The chain is built from TRBV6-1 and TRBJ2-1; a weak D match, TRBD2 (6 bases). This CDR3 comprises 13 residues. With 2 bases removed from V and 13 bases from J, the gap between germline ends came to 15 bases. Germline lookup yields CDR1 MNHNS and CDR2 SASEGT. The CDR3 loop reads CASSESGRGDQFF. The CDR3 DNA is TGTGCCAGCAGTGAAAGCGGGCGGGGTGATCAGTTCTTC.

The rearrangement joins TRBV30 to TRBJ2-5, with D possibly matching TRBD1 (6 bases). The CDR3 contains 11 residues. V lost 1 base to trimming and J lost 11 bases, with 11 bases between them. Germline V gives CDR1 GTSNPN, CDR2 SVGIG (reference sequence). CDR3 in DNA: TGTGCCTGGAGTGCAGGGGTTAAGCAGTACTTC. This encodes CAWSAGVKQYF.

There are a few counts of this clone. The chain employs TRBV18 and TRBJ1-5; D remains unclear. V lost 6 bases to trimming and J lost 6 bases, with 12 bases between them. The CDR3 contains 13 residues. The V gene's germline CDR1 is KGHSH and CDR2 LQKENI. This CDR3 reads CASSPTVTQPQHF. CDR3 in DNA: TGTGCCAGCTCTCCAACAGTGACTCAGCCCCAGCATTTT.

CDR3 coding DNA: TGTGCCAGCAGCCTCGACCGGGACAACGGCTACACCTTC. Residues: CASSLDRDNGYTF. The genes are TRBV6-1 and TRBJ1-2; TRBD1 might be the D (6 bases). This CDR3 region has 13 residues. Deletions cut 6 bases from V and 8 bases from J, with 16 bases between. Germline V gives CDR1 MNHNS, CDR2 SASEGT.

The chain employs TRBV27 and TRBJ2-2, with 9 bases identical to TRBD1. Trimming took 2 bases from V and 7 from J; bases not matched to a gene: 5. Per the germline V gene, CDR1 is MNHEY and CDR2 is SMNVEV (reference sequence). The CDR3 length is 15 residues. CDR3 region: CASSLEQGANGELFF. Written as DNA, the CDR3 is TGTGCCAGCAGTTTAGAACAGGGGGCGAACGGGGAGCTGTTTTTT.

The genes are TRBV5-4 and TRBJ2-3; D gene ambiguous. The CDR3 contains 14 residues. Germline loops: CDR1 SGHNT, CDR2 YYREEE (reference sequence). Trimming removed 0 bases from V and 4 bases from J, with 9 bases in between. CDR3 in amino acids: CASSLAGLADTQYF. DNA for the CDR3: TGTGCCAGCAGCTTGGCCGGGTTGGCAGATACGCAGTATTTT.

This clone was counted between two and nine times. A read error may produce the germline difference seen at one junction end. V usage is TRBV10-3 and J usage is TRBJ2-1, with D unresolved. Germline values: CDR1 ENHRY, CDR2 SYGVKD. The CDR3 has 13 residues. The CDR3 spells CAISDRQNKEQFF. The CDR3 DNA reads TGTGCCATCAGTGACAGGCAAAACAAGGAGCAGTTCTTC.

J is TRBJ2-5 and V is TRBV6-1, with 10 nucleotides matching TRBD2. In germline, CDR1 is MNHNS, CDR2 SASEGT. The CDR3 is 15 amino acids. After removal of 0 bases from V and 2 bases from J, the junction contained 0 bases not matched to a gene. The CDR3 bases are TGTGCCAGCAGTGAAGCAGCGGGGGGGCAAGAGACCCAGTACTTC. Its protein is CASSEAAGGQETQYF.

The chain carries TRBV18 and TRBJ2-1; weak D call: TRBD1 (5 bases). Per the germline V gene, CDR1 is KGHSH and CDR2 is LQKENI. V dropped 4 bases and J dropped 4 bases, with 11 bases sitting between them. CDR3 size: 14 residues. This CDR3 reads CASSQTDSYNEQFF. The CDR3 nucleotides read TGTGCCAGCTCACAAACCGACAGTTACAATGAGCAGTTCTTC.

This clone has more than one count but fewer than ten. The chain links TRBV5-1 to TRBJ1-6, with D unclear. The CDR3 has 14 amino acids. V was pared by 4 bases and J by 6 bases, with 11 bases between. Germline V gene sequence: CDR1 SGHRS, CDR2 YFSETQ. CDR3 DNA sequence: TGCGCCAGCAGCCTGGGCAGTACTAATTCACCCCTCCACTTT. It encodes CASSLGSTNSPLHF.

This clone was picked up one time. V is TRBV7-9 and J is TRBJ1-1; D gene ambiguous. Germline assignment: CDR1 SEHNR and CDR2 FQNEAQ (reference sequence). The CDR3 totals 18 residues. The V end was cut by 6 bases, the J end by 0 bases, with 23 bases between. The CDR3 spells CASRPTAARGPLNTEAFF. CDR3 bases: TGTGCCAGCAGACCTACCGCAGCGAGAGGGCCCCTGAACACTGAAGCTTTCTTT.

This clone was picked up one time. The J gene is TRBJ2-1, the V gene TRBV2; D is possibly TRBD1 (5 bases). Between the trimmed V and J ends, which lost 8 bases and 0 bases, there was a span of 17 bases. CDR1 SNHLY and CDR2 FYNNEI come from the germline V gene. The CDR3 length is 16 residues. The CDR3 sequence is CASPGAASSSYNEQFF. In nucleotides, the CDR3 is TGTGCCAGCCCTGGGGCGGCCTCGAGCTCCTACAATGAGCAGTTCTTC.

The rearrangement links TRBV6-1 to TRBJ1-5; maybe TRBD1 (5 bases). The CDR3 is 15 residues long. CDR1 is MNHNS and CDR2 is SASEGT in the germline V gene. Trimming cost V 2 bases and J 2 bases, with 10 bases left between them. For the CDR3, the DNA is TGTGCCAGCAGTGAAATGGGGCCCGGCAATCAGCCCCAGCATTTT. As protein: CASSEMGPGNQPQHF.

The CDR3 nucleotides read TGTGCCAGCAGCTCCGGTACATCAGGAGGGTCTCGGGAAAAACTGTTTTTT. It codes for CASSSGTSGGSREKLFF. V is TRBV7-2 and J is TRBJ1-4, with no clear D. V was clipped by 4 bases and J by 8 bases, with 23 bases between them. In germline, CDR1 is SGHTA, CDR2 FQGNSA. The CDR3 is 17 residues long.

This chain connects TRBV7-2 to TRBJ2-5; TRBD1 matches 10 bases. Germline V gives CDR1 SGHTA, CDR2 FQGNSA. After removal of 5 bases from V and 5 bases from J, the junction contained 8 bases not matched to a gene. The CDR3 loop spans 15 amino acids. CDR3 sequence reads: CASSRGQGLLETQYF. CDR3 DNA: TGTGCCAGCAGCAGGGGACAGGGGCTTCTGGAGACCCAGTACTTC. Drawing the rest from reference TRBV7-2 and TRBJ2-5, the complete variable domain is GAGVSQSPSNKVTEKGKDVELRCDPISGHTALYWYRQSLGQGLEFLIYFQGNSAPDKSGLPSDRFSAERTGGSVSTLTIQRTQQEDSAVYLCASSRGQGLLETQYFGPGTRLLVL.

The chain has TRBV4-1 and TRBJ1-5; 9 nucleotides line up with TRBD1. This CDR3 has 16 amino acids. J lost 3 bases, V lost 2 bases, and 5 bases had no gene match. Germline-derived CDR1 and CDR2 are MGHRA and YSYEKL. Here the CDR3 reads CASSQSGTGHNQPQHF. The CDR3 DNA follows: TGCGCCAGCAGCCAATCCGGGACAGGGCACAATCAGCCCCAGCATTTT.

In DNA form, the CDR3 reads TGTGCCAGCAGCCGGGGGACAGGCTATGGCTACACCTTC. Its translation is CASSRGTGYGYTF. The chain uses TRBV6-5 and TRBJ1-2, with 8 bases that match TRBD1. Germline CDR1 reads MNHEY; CDR2 reads SVGAGI. V shed 6 bases and J 4 bases; nucleotides not matched to a gene: 4. The CDR3 has 13 amino acids.

The gene calls are TRBV5-6 and TRBJ2-6; unclear D gene. The germline gives CDR1 SGHDT, CDR2 YYEEEE. Trimming took 4 bases from V and 0 from J, leaving 8 bases between them. The CDR3 consists of 15 residues. CDR3 residues: CASSEYTSGANVLTF. CDR3 nucleotide sequence: TGTGCCAGCAGCGAATACACCTCTGGGGCCAACGTCCTGACTTTC.

The chain is built from TRBV9 and TRBJ1-6, with 10 nucleotides matching TRBD1. This CDR3 spans 14 amino acids. The V segment lost 6 bases and the J segment 7 bases; nucleotides outside the gene matches: 4. Germline CDR1 reads SGDLS; CDR2 reads YYNGEE. The CDR3, as DNA: TGTGCCAGCACCGGACAGGGGGGGAATTCACCCCTCCACTTT. This encodes CASTGQGGNSPLHF. The full variable domain, rest sourced from reference TRBV9 and TRBJ1-6, is DSGVTQTPKHLITATGQRVTLRCSPRSGDLSVYWYQQSLDQGLQFLIQYYNGEERAKGNILERFSAQQFPDLHSELNLSSLELGDSALYFCASTGQGGNSPLHFGNGTRLTVT.

The chain joins TRBV19 to TRBJ1-1; TRBD1 aligns across 7 bases. The length of the CDR3 is 14 residues. Germline V gene sequence: CDR1 LNHDA, CDR2 SQIVND (reference sequence). J lost 5 bases, V lost 4 bases, and 7 bases had no gene match. For the CDR3, the DNA is TGTGCCAGTAGTAAGACAGGGAGATTGACTGAAGCTTTCTTT. Translated: CASSKTGRLTEAFF.

CDR3 sequence (DNA): TGTGCCAGCAGCTTACGCGGGGCCGGTTCACCCCTCCACTTT. Amino acids: CASSLRGAGSPLHF. The chain has TRBV11-2 and TRBJ1-6, with D maybe TRBD1 (5 bases). Germline values: CDR1 SGHAT, CDR2 FQNNGV. The CDR3 consists of 14 residues. The ends were cut back, 2 bases at V and 9 bases at J, with 11 bases in the middle.

Only a few counts were recorded for this clone. The V call is TRBV30, the J call TRBJ1-4; 8 bases are shared with TRBD1. Looked up from germline, CDR1 is GTSNPN and CDR2 is SVGIG (reference sequence). This CDR3 is built from 12 residues. Trimming removed 8 bases from V and 7 bases from J; junction bases left unmatched: 6. CDR3 amino acids: CAMDREGEKLFF. The CDR3 DNA sequence: TGTGCCATGGACAGGGAGGGTGAAAAACTGTTTTTT.

The chain employs TRBV4-1 and TRBJ2-1; the D gene is possibly TRBD2 (7 bases). V lost 0 bases and J 5 bases, leaving 14 bases between the germline ends. From germline, CDR1 is MGHRA and CDR2 YSYEKL. The CDR3 loop spans 16 amino acids. CDR3 loop: CASSQDRGGAHNEQFF. The CDR3 nucleotides read TGCGCCAGCAGCCAAGATAGGGGGGGGGCCCACAATGAGCAGTTCTTC.

V and J are TRBV4-1 and TRBJ1-1; the match to TRBD1 covers 10 bases. The CDR3 has 17 residues. Germline loops: CDR1 MGHRA, CDR2 YSYEKL. V gave up 0 bases and J gave up 5 bases; unmatched junction bases: 9. This CDR3 is CASSQDPAGQGTTEAFF. CDR3 nucleotide sequence: TGCGCCAGCAGCCAAGATCCGGCGGGACAGGGGACAACTGAAGCTTTCTTT.

The rearrangement joins TRBV12-5 to TRBJ1-2; tentatively, D is TRBD1 (6 bases). V was shortened by 6 bases and J by 4 bases, with 24 bases between the two germline ends. The CDR3 spans 17 residues. Germline lookup yields CDR1 LGHNT and CDR2 FRNRAP. The DNA for the CDR3 is TGTGCTAGTGGAAAACTTGAAAACAGGGATATGAGCTATGGCTACACCTTC. Amino acids: CASGKLENRDMSYGYTF.